This T cell receptor beta chain was captured by sequencing in a study of molecular identifiers for immune sequencing clone quantification. Study-wide results and limits: The study reportedly detected spiked Jurkat TCR RNA from one cell among about 1.1 million naive cells. Highly expanded clones may be undercounted when identical TCR molecules share barcodes.

CDR3 length: 13 amino acids. The germline V gene has CDR1 SGDLS and CDR2 YYNGEE. Concerning this clonotype itself: Its antigen is undetermined. A junction end diverges from the germline sequence, so it may reflect a read error.

Listed TCR primers, together with previously described methods, were used for the bulk TCR libraries. TCRdb reprocessed the PCR reads with MiXCR, giving one entry per CDR3 protein. This repertoire shows about half a million distinct CDR3 sequences, roughly 24% found once; its top ten account for roughly 0.79%. The clonotype comes from a human donor in good health. Some libraries in this study had Jurkat cell RNA spiked in. The chain couples TRBV9 to TRBJ1-1, with D maybe TRBD1 (6 bases). The material sequenced was naive CD8+ T cells from blood, with Jurkat cell RNA spiked in. Subset noted: FACS-sorted CD8+CD4-CCR7+CD45RA+ naive T cells. The CDR3: CVSSVGGSTEAFF. In DNA, the CDR3 is TGTGTCAGCAGCGTAGGGGGATCCACTGAAGCTTTCTTT.